This T cell receptor beta chain was captured by sequencing in a study of blood T cell repertoires in COVID-19. Study-level background: COVID-19 samples, acute and convalescent, were from the United States, Italy and Spain. Sample material is recorded as cDNA or gDNA derived from T cells, B-cell-depleted T cells, or PBMCs.

Original processing methods: Researchers report that nucleated cell counts were estimated from reference gene primer amplification. Profiling relied on immunoSEQ multiplex PCR, and the TCRdb table lists in-frame clones only, not all of them. The DNA gave D and trimming, while V, J and clone size come from that table. The table lists around 400,000 clones, around 90% of them singletons. The V end was cut by 3 bases, the J end by 0 bases, with 14 bases between. This CDR3 comprises 16 residues. CDR1 is MDHEN, CDR2 SYDVKM, per germline. The chain has TRBV28 and TRBJ1-1; no clear D gene. Sequenced material: peripheral blood. This receptor was identified in a man aged 35-49 years with acute or convalescent COVID-19. The CDR3 loop reads CASSFMDRGVNTEAFF. As DNA, the CDR3 is TGTGCCAGCAGTTTTATGGACCGGGGAGTGAACACTGAAGCTTTCTTT.